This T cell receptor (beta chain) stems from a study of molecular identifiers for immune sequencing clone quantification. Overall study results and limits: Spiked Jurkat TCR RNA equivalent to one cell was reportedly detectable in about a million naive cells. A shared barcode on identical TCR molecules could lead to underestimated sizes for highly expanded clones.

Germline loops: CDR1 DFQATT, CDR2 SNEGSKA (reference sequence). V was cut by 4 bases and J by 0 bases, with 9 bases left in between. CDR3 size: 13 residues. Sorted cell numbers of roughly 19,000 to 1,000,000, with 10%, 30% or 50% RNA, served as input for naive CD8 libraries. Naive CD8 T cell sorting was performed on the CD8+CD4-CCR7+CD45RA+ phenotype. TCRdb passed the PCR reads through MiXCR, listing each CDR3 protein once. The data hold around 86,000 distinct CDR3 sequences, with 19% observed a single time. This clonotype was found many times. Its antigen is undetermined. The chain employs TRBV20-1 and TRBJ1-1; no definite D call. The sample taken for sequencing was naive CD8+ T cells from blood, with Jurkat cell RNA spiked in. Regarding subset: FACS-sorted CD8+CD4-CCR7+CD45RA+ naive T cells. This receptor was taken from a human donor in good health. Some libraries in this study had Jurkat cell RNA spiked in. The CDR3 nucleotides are TGCAGTGCTATTCTAGGAATGAACACTGAAGCTTTCTTT. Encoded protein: CSAILGMNTEAFF.